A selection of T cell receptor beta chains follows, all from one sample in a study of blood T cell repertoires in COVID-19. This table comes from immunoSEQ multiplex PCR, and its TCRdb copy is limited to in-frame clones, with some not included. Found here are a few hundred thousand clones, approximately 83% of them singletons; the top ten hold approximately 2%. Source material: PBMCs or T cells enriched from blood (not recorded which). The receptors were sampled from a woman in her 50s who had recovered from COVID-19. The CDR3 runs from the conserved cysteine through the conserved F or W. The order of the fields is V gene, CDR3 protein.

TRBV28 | CASSFFFLAEQIQYNEQFF
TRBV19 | CASSYAQTQYF
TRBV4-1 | CASSQDHTGPTQYF
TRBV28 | CASSSSGTGGRGYTF
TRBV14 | CASSHTGRLWGEKLFF
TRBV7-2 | CASSLPRLTEAFF
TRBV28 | CASSLLGLGISTIYF
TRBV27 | CASSPGTGRETQYF
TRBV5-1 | CASRGGETQYF
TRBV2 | CASTQRERDTQYF
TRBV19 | CASSIGLPEKLFF
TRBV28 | CASRSQGHQPQHF
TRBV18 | CASSPSSGEQFF
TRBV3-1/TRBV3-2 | CASSSGQGGANYGYTF
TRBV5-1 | CASSPGQLLSGNTIYF
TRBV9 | CASSVAGEAYEQYF
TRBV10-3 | CAARDSENIQYF
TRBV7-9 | CASSLFGGNEQYF
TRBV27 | CASNSRLGSYEQYF
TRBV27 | CASNNRGGWDEQFF
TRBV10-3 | CAISGQGALGYGYTF
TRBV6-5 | CATRWGAPSNEQFF
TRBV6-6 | CASSPPGGAGNTIYF
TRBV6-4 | CASSDSPRESNQPQHF
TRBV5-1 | CASSLDPARGGYTF
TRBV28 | CASSLGSGDVEKLFF
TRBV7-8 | CASTWTSGSETQYF
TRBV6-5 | CASIRDRGTGELFF
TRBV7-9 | CASSLTEARELFF
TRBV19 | CASSMSGAYEQYF
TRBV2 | CASTLGTVEKLFF
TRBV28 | CASISPGQAKDPQHF
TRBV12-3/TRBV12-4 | CASSPGVSEKLFF
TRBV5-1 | CASSLEGYTGELFF
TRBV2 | CASTGGLAPSYEQYF
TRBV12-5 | CASGPGQGHTEAFF
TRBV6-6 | CASSRRDRGLSGANVLTF
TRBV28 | CASCRLAGVWETQYF
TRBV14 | CASSQERGTPTRETQYF
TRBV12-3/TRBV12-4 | CASSPGLAAFF
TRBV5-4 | CASSLDPGGTTEAFF
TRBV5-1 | CASSPSSGTANTEAFF
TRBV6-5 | CASSYWQGAREAFF
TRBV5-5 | CASSLQGAGGYTF
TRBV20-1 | CSASRAGVTNQPQHF
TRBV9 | CASSAGTSGRGAHTGELFF
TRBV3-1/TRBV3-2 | CASSQGAGINSPLHF
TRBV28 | CASSSLRGPETQYF